This T cell receptor (beta chain) was captured in a study of immune evolution from preneoplasia to lung adenocarcinoma. General study points: From normal lung to invasive adenocarcinoma, top clone frequencies appeared to decrease. Later-stage lesions appeared to have more T cells, more diversity, less clonality.

Relative to its sample, this clone is large. Antigen specificity is unknown. Other DNA sequences in the sample encode the same CDR3. Patients had resection in Japan or China between about 2013 and 2017. H&E slides confirmed each diagnosis, reviewed by two pathologists independently. V shed 1 base and J 2 bases; nucleotides not matched to a gene: 2. Germline values: CDR1 SGHAT, CDR2 FQNNGV. The CDR3 loop spans 14 amino acids. Sequencing used immunoSEQ multiplex PCR; TCRdb keeps in-frame clones, though not all of them. Found here are some 7,300 clones, approximately 78% of them singletons; the top ten hold about 6%.

The source of this sequence is a person aged 60-80 years with lung adenocarcinoma. The chain couples TRBV11-2 to TRBJ2-7; TRBD1 matches 7 bases. The source material was FFPE adjacent normal lung tissue. CDR3 DNA: TGTGCCAGCAGCTTAGTTGGGACAGCCTACGAGCAGTACTTC. It encodes CASSLVGTAYEQYF.